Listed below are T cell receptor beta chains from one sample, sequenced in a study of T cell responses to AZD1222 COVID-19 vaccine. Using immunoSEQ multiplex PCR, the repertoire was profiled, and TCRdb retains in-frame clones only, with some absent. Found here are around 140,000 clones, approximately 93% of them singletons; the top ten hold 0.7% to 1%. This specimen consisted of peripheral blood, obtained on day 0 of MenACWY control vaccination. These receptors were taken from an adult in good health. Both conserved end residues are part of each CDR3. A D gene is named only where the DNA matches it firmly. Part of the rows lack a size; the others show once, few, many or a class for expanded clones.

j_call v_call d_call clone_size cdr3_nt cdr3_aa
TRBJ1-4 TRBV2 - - TGTGCCAGCAGTGAAGAGGGCAGGGGAAATGAAAAACTGTTTTTT CASSEEGRGNEKLFF
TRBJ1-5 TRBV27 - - TGTGCCAGCAGTGGAGGGGTCAATCAGCCCCAGCATTTT CASSGGVNQPQHF
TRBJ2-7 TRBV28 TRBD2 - TGTGCCAGCAGTTTCACCGGGACTAGCTTCGAGCAGTACTTC CASSFTGTSFEQYF
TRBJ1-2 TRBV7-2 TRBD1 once TGTGCCAGCAGCTCGGGACAGGGCTATGGCTACACCTTC CASSSGQGYGYTF
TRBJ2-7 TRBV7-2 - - TGTGCCAGCAGCTTAACCCGGGACGTGAGCTACGAGCAGTACTTC CASSLTRDVSYEQYF
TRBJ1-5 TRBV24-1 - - TGTGCCACCAGTGCGCCAGGATACAATCAGCCCCAGCATTTT CATSAPGYNQPQHF
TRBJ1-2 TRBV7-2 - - TGTGCCAGCAGCTTAGTTATGGGACGCGACTATGGCTACACCTTC CASSLVMGRDYGYTF
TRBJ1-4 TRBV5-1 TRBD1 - TGCGCCAGCAGCTTGGGGACAGGGGAAAAACTGTTTTTT CASSLGTGEKLFF
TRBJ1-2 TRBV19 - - TGTGCCAGTAGAACTGACCCCGGCAGCTATGGCTACACCTTC CASRTDPGSYGYTF
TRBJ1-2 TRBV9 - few TGTGCCAGCAGCGTAGGGGTTGAGGGAGGCTACACCTTC CASSVGVEGGYTF
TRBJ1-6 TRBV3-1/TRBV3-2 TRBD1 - TGTGCCAGCAGCCCCGACAGGGATCCGCGCTCCTATAATTCACCCCTCCACTTT CASSPDRDPRSYNSPLHF
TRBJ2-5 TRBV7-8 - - TGTGCCAGCAGCTCCCCAGCCCGAGTTGGACAGAGACAAGAGACCCAGTACTTC CASSSPARVGQRQETQYF
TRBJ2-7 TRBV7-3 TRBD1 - TGTGCCAGCAGCCTGGGGCAGGGGGCCCCCAACGAGCAGTACTTC CASSLGQGAPNEQYF
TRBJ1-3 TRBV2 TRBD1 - TGTGCCAGCAGTGGGACAGGGGGCAACACCATATATTTT CASSGTGGNTIYF
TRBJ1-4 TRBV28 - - TGTGCCAGCAAGCTTGGAGATTACGGAAAACTGTTTTTT CASKLGDYGKLFF
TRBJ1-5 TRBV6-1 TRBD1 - TGTGCCAGCAGTGAACTGGGACAGCCATATAGCAATCAGCCCCAGCATTTT CASSELGQPYSNQPQHF
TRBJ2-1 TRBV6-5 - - TGTGCCAGCAGTTTCTCGAGGGACACCAACAATGAGCAGTTCTTC CASSFSRDTNNEQFF
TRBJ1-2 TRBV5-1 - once TGCGCCAGCAGCTTGGGTTGGACAATTGATGGCTACACCTTC CASSLGWTIDGYTF
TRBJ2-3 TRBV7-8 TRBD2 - TGTGCCAGCAGCTTAGCGAAGACTAGCTCTAGCACAGATACGCAGTATTTT CASSLAKTSSSTDTQYF
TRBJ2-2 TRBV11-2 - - TGTGCCAGCAGCTTAAATCCGCAACAGAAAGCCACCGGGGAGCTGTTTTTT CASSLNPQQKATGELFF
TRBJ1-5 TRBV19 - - TGTGCCAGTACCGGGGGGGCCGATCAAGATCAGCCCCAGCATTTT CASTGGADQDQPQHF
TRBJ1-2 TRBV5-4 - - TGTGCCAGCAGCCCCCAGGGCTTCTATGGCTACACCTTC CASSPQGFYGYTF
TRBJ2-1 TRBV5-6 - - TGTGCCAGCAGCTTGCGCCAGGGGACGGCCTACAATGAGCAGTTCTTC CASSLRQGTAYNEQFF
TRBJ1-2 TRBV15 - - TGTGCCACCAGCAGAGATCTGACAGATAACTATGGCTACACCTTC CATSRDLTDNYGYTF
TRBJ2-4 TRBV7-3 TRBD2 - TGTGCCAGCAGCTTAACTCCAGGACTAGATCAATCAAACATTCAGTACTTC CASSLTPGLDQSNIQYF
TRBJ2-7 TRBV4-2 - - TGTGCCAGCAGCCCACGCCCCGCCCTTTCCTACGAGCAGTACTTC CASSPRPALSYEQYF
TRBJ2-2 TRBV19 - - TGTGCCAGTAGTAACAAGTTTACCGGGGAGCTGTTTTTT CASSNKFTGELFF
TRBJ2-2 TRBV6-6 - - TGTGCCAGCAGTTACGAGGACGGAACCGGGGAGCTGTTTTTT CASSYEDGTGELFF
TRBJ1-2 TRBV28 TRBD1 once TGTGCCAGCAGTTTATCTCGGACAGGGATCGTCGGCTACACCTTC CASSLSRTGIVGYTF
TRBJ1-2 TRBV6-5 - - TGTGCCAGCAGTACTGCCATCTATGGCTACACCTTC CASSTAIYGYTF
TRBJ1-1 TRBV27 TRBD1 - TGTGCCAGCAGTTCCCCTCAGACAGGGGGTCGAACTGAAGCTTTCTTT CASSSPQTGGRTEAFF
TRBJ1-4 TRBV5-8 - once TGTGCCAGCAGCTTGGGGAAATTTCGGGACCCCGGTGAAAAACTGTTTTTT CASSLGKFRDPGEKLFF
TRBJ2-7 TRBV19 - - TGTGCCAGTAGTATCCGGACGGAAACCTACGAGCAGTACTTC CASSIRTETYEQYF
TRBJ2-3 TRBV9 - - TGTGCCAGCAGCGTAGGAAATTTTGGGTACACAGATACGCAGTATTTT CASSVGNFGYTDTQYF
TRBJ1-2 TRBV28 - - TGTGCCAGCAGTTTTTTCAGGGCGAATGGCTACACCTTC CASSFFRANGYTF
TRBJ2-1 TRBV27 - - TGTGCCAGCAGTTGGCGGCGCGACCACTACAATGAGCAGTTCTTC CASSWRRDHYNEQFF
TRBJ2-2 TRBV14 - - TGTGCCAGCAGCCAAGTAGGGGGCACCGGGGAGCTGTTTTTT CASSQVGGTGELFF
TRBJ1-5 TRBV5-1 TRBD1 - TGCGCCAGCAGAGAGGGGGCGAACCAGCCCCAGCATTTT CASREGANQPQHF
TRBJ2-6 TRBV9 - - TGTGCCAGCAGCGGCGGGACAAATCCCTCTGGGGCCAACGTCCTGACTTTC CASSGGTNPSGANVLTF
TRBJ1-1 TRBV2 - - TGTGCCAGCAGTAAGACCAATGAAGCTTTCTTT CASSKTNEAFF
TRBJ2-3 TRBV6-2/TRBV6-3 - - TGTGCCAGCAGTTACATTTCAGATACGCAGTATTTT CASSYISDTQYF
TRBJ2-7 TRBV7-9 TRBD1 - TGTGCCAGCAGCAATCTGAGGACAGGATCCTACGAGCAGTACTTC CASSNLRTGSYEQYF
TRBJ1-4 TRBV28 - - TGTGCCAGCAGTTACTACCGGGGTAGGGAAAAACTGTTTTTT CASSYYRGREKLFF
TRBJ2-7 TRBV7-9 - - TGTGCCAGCAGCTTAGGAACAGGAACCTACGAGCAGTACTTC CASSLGTGTYEQYF
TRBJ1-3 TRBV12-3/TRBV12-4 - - TGTGCCAGCAGTTTAGGGGGGGCATCCAAGCCGATTTTT CASSLGGASKPIF
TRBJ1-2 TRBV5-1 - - TGCGCCAGCAGCTTAGAGGGAGGCATCTATGGCTACACCTTC CASSLEGGIYGYTF
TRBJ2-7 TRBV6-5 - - TGTGCCAGCAGTCGGACACCTAGATTTTACGAGCAGTACTTC CASSRTPRFYEQYF
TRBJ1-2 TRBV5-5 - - TGTGCCAGCAGCTTGGGCCTCTTGGGGATAGATGGCTACACCTTC CASSLGLLGIDGYTF
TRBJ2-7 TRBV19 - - TGTGCCAGTAGTATAGACTGGGGGTTAAGAGAGCAGTACTTC CASSIDWGLREQYF
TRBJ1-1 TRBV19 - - TGTGCCAGTAGTGAAAGGGCGCGCACAGCTTTCTTT CASSERARTAFF
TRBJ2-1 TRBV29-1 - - TGCAGCGTTGATTCTTACAATGAGCAGTTCTTC CSVDSYNEQFF
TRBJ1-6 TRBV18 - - TGTGCCAGCTCACCACGGGACCTATCACCCCTCCACTTT CASSPRDLSPLHF
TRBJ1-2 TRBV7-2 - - TGTGCCAGCAGCACCGGGCCCCGGGAATCTAGCTATGGCTACACCTTC CASSTGPRESSYGYTF
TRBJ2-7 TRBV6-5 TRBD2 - TGTGCCAGCAGTTACTCGTTTAGCGGGAGCTCCTACGAGCAGTACTTC CASSYSFSGSSYEQYF
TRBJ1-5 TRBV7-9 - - TGTGCCAGCAGTCCTCTGAGGGAGCGGGGCAATCAGCCCCAGCATTTT CASSPLRERGNQPQHF
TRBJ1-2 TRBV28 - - TGTGCCAGCAGTGGAACCGCGCAAGCATATGGCTACACCTTC CASSGTAQAYGYTF
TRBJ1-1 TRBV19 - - TGTGCCAGTAGTGAGAGTCGGAACACTGAAGCTTTCTTT CASSESRNTEAFF